The rows below give T cell receptor beta chains drawn from one sample of a study of cytomegalovirus exposure and HLA in healthy donors. Sequencing was performed with immunoSEQ multiplex PCR; in TCRdb, only in-frame clones are kept and a portion is missing. Its listing shows tens of thousands of clones. The sample comprised PBMCs. Receptors were obtained from a female donor in good health and CMV-seropositive. CDR3s include the opening cysteine and the closing phenylalanine or tryptophan. Fields, in order: J gene, D gene, V gene, CDR3 DNA, CDR3 protein. The D gene is left open where the match is weak.

J gene: TRBJ2-3
D gene: .
V gene: TRBV4-1
CDR3 DNA: TGCGCCAGCAGCCAAGATCTCGACAGCTTCACAGATACGCAGTATTTT
CDR3 protein: CASSQDLDSFTDTQYF

J gene: TRBJ2-3
D gene: .
V gene: TRBV6-5
CDR3 DNA: TGTGCCAGCAGTTACTCGATGTGGCCAGGATCAGATACGCAGTATTTT
CDR3 protein: CASSYSMWPGSDTQYF

J gene: TRBJ2-3
D gene: .
V gene: TRBV2
CDR3 DNA: TGTGCCAGCAGTGTTTCGTTCACAGATACGCAGTATTTT
CDR3 protein: CASSVSFTDTQYF

J gene: TRBJ2-7
D gene: .
V gene: TRBV4-1
CDR3 DNA: TGCGCCAGCAGCCAAGATCCCCAGGGCTACGAGCAGTACTTC
CDR3 protein: CASSQDPQGYEQYF

J gene: TRBJ2-1
D gene: TRBD2
V gene: TRBV7-9
CDR3 DNA: TGTGCCAGCCTCAAAGGGGCTGTGGCGGGGGGGAGTGAGCAGTTCTTC
CDR3 protein: CASLKGAVAGGSEQFF

J gene: TRBJ1-2
D gene: .
V gene: TRBV5-6
CDR3 DNA: TGTGCCAGCAGCTTGGGGGGGGACTATGGCTACACCTTC
CDR3 protein: CASSLGGDYGYTF

J gene: TRBJ1-5
D gene: .
V gene: TRBV7-2
CDR3 DNA: TGTGCCAGCAGCTTAGAGTACAGGGTCAATCAGCCCCAGCATTTT
CDR3 protein: CASSLEYRVNQPQHF

J gene: TRBJ2-7
D gene: TRBD1
V gene: TRBV5-1
CDR3 DNA: TGCGCCAGCAGCTTAGGGACAGGGCGCTACGAGCAGTACTTC
CDR3 protein: CASSLGTGRYEQYF

J gene: TRBJ2-5
D gene: .
V gene: TRBV7-3
CDR3 DNA: TGTGCCAGCAGCTTAAGTCTGCAAGAGACCCAGTACTTC
CDR3 protein: CASSLSLQETQYF

J gene: TRBJ2-7
D gene: .
V gene: TRBV25-1
CDR3 DNA: TGTGCCAGCAGTGATCCGGCAGGGTTAAACTACGAGCAGTACTTC
CDR3 protein: CASSDPAGLNYEQYF

J gene: TRBJ2-1
D gene: .
V gene: TRBV5-1
CDR3 DNA: TGCGCCAGCAGCCCTACGGGGAGCTCCTACAATGAGCAGTTCTTC
CDR3 protein: CASSPTGSSYNEQFF

J gene: TRBJ2-7
D gene: TRBD1
V gene: TRBV4-1
CDR3 DNA: TGCGCCAGCAGCCAAGAATGGGACAGGGGGGACGAGCAGTACTTC
CDR3 protein: CASSQEWDRGDEQYF

J gene: TRBJ2-5
D gene: TRBD2
V gene: TRBV5-1
CDR3 DNA: TGCGCCAGCAGCTCCATCCTACTAGCGGCTGAGACCCAGTACTTC
CDR3 protein: CASSSILLAAETQYF

J gene: TRBJ2-1
D gene: TRBD2
V gene: TRBV25-1
CDR3 DNA: TGTGCCAGCAGGTCTAGCGGAGACAATGAGCAGTTCTTC
CDR3 protein: CASRSSGDNEQFF

J gene: TRBJ2-2
D gene: TRBD2
V gene: TRBV11-3
CDR3 DNA: TGTGCCAGCAGTCCTTCAGGTTGGGTAGCGGGTGCGAACACCGGGGAGCTGTTTTTT
CDR3 protein: CASSPSGWVAGANTGELFF

J gene: TRBJ2-3
D gene: .
V gene: TRBV7-3
CDR3 DNA: TGTGCCAGCAGCTTAACCTTAGCGGATACGCAGTATTTT
CDR3 protein: CASSLTLADTQYF

J gene: TRBJ2-7
D gene: .
V gene: TRBV7-9
CDR3 DNA: TGTGCCAGCGGGGGACTTGCCTACGAGCAGTACTTC
CDR3 protein: CASGGLAYEQYF

J gene: TRBJ2-5
D gene: .
V gene: TRBV4-2
CDR3 DNA: TGTGCCAGCAGCCAAGATCCCCTATCGAGGTGGGAGACCCAGTACTTC
CDR3 protein: CASSQDPLSRWETQYF

J gene: TRBJ1-6
D gene: .
V gene: TRBV6-4
CDR3 DNA: TGTGCCAGCAGTGAACGACAGAATAATTCACCCCTCCACTTT
CDR3 protein: CASSERQNNSPLHF

J gene: TRBJ2-3
D gene: .
V gene: TRBV6-5
CDR3 DNA: TGTGCCAGCAGTTACTCGTGGTCAAGGGGAGATACGCAGTATTTT
CDR3 protein: CASSYSWSRGDTQYF

J gene: TRBJ2-6
D gene: .
V gene: TRBV7-8
CDR3 DNA: TGTGCCAGCAGCTCCAGACTTGTATTACGGGCCAACGTCCTGACTTTC
CDR3 protein: CASSSRLVLRANVLTF

J gene: TRBJ1-2
D gene: TRBD1
V gene: TRBV27
CDR3 DNA: TGTGCCAGCGGGACAGGGTTGGGCTACACCTTC
CDR3 protein: CASGTGLGYTF

J gene: TRBJ2-3
D gene: TRBD2
V gene: TRBV13
CDR3 DNA: TGTGCCAGCAGCCCCCCCGGACTAGCGGGTACAGATACGCAGTATTTT
CDR3 protein: CASSPPGLAGTDTQYF

J gene: TRBJ2-2
D gene: TRBD1
V gene: TRBV11-2
CDR3 DNA: TGTGCCAGCAGCTTACAGGGGGTAAACACCGGGGAGCTGTTTTTT
CDR3 protein: CASSLQGVNTGELFF

J gene: TRBJ2-5
D gene: TRBD2
V gene: TRBV5-1
CDR3 DNA: TGCGCCAGCAGCTTGGTAGCCAGCGGGGGGCCTGACGAGACCCAGTACTTC
CDR3 protein: CASSLVASGGPDETQYF

J gene: TRBJ2-5
D gene: TRBD2
V gene: TRBV11-2
CDR3 DNA: TGTGCCAGCAGCTTAGGGACTAGCGGGAGTGGGGAGACCCAGTACTTC
CDR3 protein: CASSLGTSGSGETQYF

J gene: TRBJ1-1
D gene: .
V gene: TRBV5-1
CDR3 DNA: TGCGCCAGCAGCTTGTACGGGGTGAACACTGAAGCTTTCTTT
CDR3 protein: CASSLYGVNTEAFF

J gene: TRBJ2-7
D gene: .
V gene: TRBV7-9
CDR3 DNA: TGTGCCAGCAGCCCTACACAGGGTAGGGAGACCTACGAGCAGTACTTC
CDR3 protein: CASSPTQGRETYEQYF

J gene: TRBJ2-7
D gene: .
V gene: TRBV5-1
CDR3 DNA: TGCGCCAGCAGCCAGGATGCCTACGAGCAGTACTTC
CDR3 protein: CASSQDAYEQYF

J gene: TRBJ2-1
D gene: .
V gene: TRBV18
CDR3 DNA: TGTGCCAGCTCACCTGTGGAGGAAAGGTATGAGCAGTTCTTC
CDR3 protein: CASSPVEERYEQFF

J gene: TRBJ2-3
D gene: .
V gene: TRBV9
CDR3 DNA: TGTGCCAGCAGCGGTATCAGGGGCACAGATACGCAGTATTTT
CDR3 protein: CASSGIRGTDTQYF

J gene: TRBJ2-1
D gene: .
V gene: TRBV18
CDR3 DNA: TGTGCCAGCTCACCGCCGGGACTTTCCTACAATGAGCAGTTCTTC
CDR3 protein: CASSPPGLSYNEQFF